Listed below are T cell receptor beta chains from one sample, sequenced in a study of CD8+CD57+ T cells in acquired aplastic anemia. A single record per CDR3 protein comes from TCRdb applying MiXCR to the reads. In the table there are 90,000 to 120,000 distinct CDR3 sequences, around 53% of which are singletons. Input material: sorted CD4+, CD8+, or CD8+CD57+ T cells (not recorded which) from PBMCs. The source of these receptors is a human donor in good health, serving as a control. CDR3s include the opening cysteine and the closing phenylalanine or tryptophan. A D gene is named only where the DNA matches it firmly. Rows give clone size only sometimes, using once, few, many, or a class for an expanded clone.

j_call	v_call	clone_size	d_call	cdr3_nt	cdr3_aa
TRBJ1-5	TRBV6-5	many	.	TGTGCCAGCAGTCACGGGACACCTAGCAATCAGCCCCAGCATTTT	CASSHGTPSNQPQHF
TRBJ2-7	TRBV10-3	.	TRBD1	TGTGCCATCAGATCGGGGACAGGGGTTTACGAGCAGTACTTC	CAIRSGTGVYEQYF
TRBJ1-2	TRBV15	.	.	TGTGCCACCAGCAGAGATAGGGAGGACAGCGTCTATGGCTACACCTTC	CATSRDREDSVYGYTF
TRBJ1-6	TRBV5-4	many	.	TGTGCCAGCAGCTTGAAGGCTTCTCCACCCCTCCACTTT	CASSLKASPPLHF
TRBJ2-1	TRBV29-1	.	TRBD1	TGCAGCCTTACGGGGACAGTAAGCTACAATGAGCAGTTCTTC	CSLTGTVSYNEQFF
TRBJ1-5	TRBV19	many	.	TGTGCCAGTAGTATGTCAGATAGCAATCAGCCCCAGCATTTT	CASSMSDSNQPQHF
TRBJ2-1	TRBV2	once	TRBD2	TGTGCCAGCAGTGAAGCAGCGCTAGCGGTAAAGCAGTTCTTC	CASSEAALAVKQFF
TRBJ1-1	TRBV20-1	.	.	TGCAGTGCTAGAGATCCAGGTGTGAACACTGAAGCTTTCTTT	CSARDPGVNTEAFF
TRBJ2-6	TRBV29-1	.	.	TGCAGCGTTGAAGATAATAGGCGGGGCTCTGGGGCCAACGTCCTGACTTTC	CSVEDNRRGSGANVLTF
TRBJ1-2	TRBV19	.	.	TGTGCCAGTAGTAAGAACCGGGACGTGACCTATGGCTACACCTTC	CASSKNRDVTYGYTF
TRBJ1-2	TRBV29-1	.	.	TGCAGCGCCTCCCTGACAGGAACTTACACCTTC	CSASLTGTYTF
TRBJ2-1	TRBV7-3	many	TRBD2	TGTGCCAGCAGCTTAACGGGGGGGGACAATGAGCAGTTCTTC	CASSLTGGDNEQFF
TRBJ2-3	TRBV6-2/TRBV6-3	few	.	TGTGCCAGCAGCAACACAAATACGCAGTATTTT	CASSNTNTQYF
TRBJ1-6	TRBV20-1	.	.	TGCAGTGCTAGGGTTGTGGGGCCGGGGTCACCCCTCCACTTT	CSARVVGPGSPLHF
TRBJ1-4	TRBV11-2	many	.	TGTGCCAGCAGCCCCACGGTCGGTAATGAAAAACTGTTTTTT	CASSPTVGNEKLFF
TRBJ1-5	TRBV20-1	.	.	TGCAGTGCTCACCGGGACAACAATCAGCCCCAGCATTTT	CSAHRDNNQPQHF
TRBJ1-6	TRBV25-1	medium-sized	.	TGTGCCAGCAGTGAAGAGAGAGGACATTATAATTCACCCCTCCACTTT	CASSEERGHYNSPLHF
TRBJ1-1	TRBV5-1	.	.	TGCGCCAGCAGCTTGAACGTAGGCACTGAAGCTTTCTTT	CASSLNVGTEAFF
TRBJ1-5	TRBV2	.	.	TGTGCCAGCAGGGCGACGGGCAATCAGCCCCAGCATTTT	CASRATGNQPQHF